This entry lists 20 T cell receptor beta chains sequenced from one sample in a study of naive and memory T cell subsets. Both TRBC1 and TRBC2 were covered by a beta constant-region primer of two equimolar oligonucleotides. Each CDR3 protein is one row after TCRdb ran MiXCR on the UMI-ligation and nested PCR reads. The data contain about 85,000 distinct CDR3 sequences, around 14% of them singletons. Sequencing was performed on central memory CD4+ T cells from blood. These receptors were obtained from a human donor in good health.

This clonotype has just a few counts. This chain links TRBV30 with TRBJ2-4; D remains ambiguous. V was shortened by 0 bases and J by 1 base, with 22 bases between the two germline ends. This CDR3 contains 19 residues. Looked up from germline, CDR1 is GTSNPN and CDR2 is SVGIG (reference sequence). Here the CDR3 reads CAWSVSTIRVRAAKNIQYF. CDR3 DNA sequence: TGTGCCTGGAGTGTTTCCACCATTAGGGTCCGGGCGGCCAAAAACATTCAGTACTTC.

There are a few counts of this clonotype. The CDR3 is CSASFQLHEQYF. For the CDR3, the DNA is TGCAGTGCTAGTTTCCAGCTCCACGAGCAGTACTTC. V is TRBV20-1 and J is TRBJ2-7; unclear D gene. Germline-derived CDR1 and CDR2 are DFQATT and SNEGSKA (reference sequence). Trimming took off 3 bases at V and 5 bases at J, with 11 bases between the two ends. This CDR3 comprises 12 residues.

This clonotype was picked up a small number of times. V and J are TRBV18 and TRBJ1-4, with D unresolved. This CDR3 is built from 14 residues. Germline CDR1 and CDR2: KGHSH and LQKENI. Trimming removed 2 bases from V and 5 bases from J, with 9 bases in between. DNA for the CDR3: TGTGCCAGCTCACCAAATTACGGAAATGAAAAACTGTTTTTT. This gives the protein CASSPNYGNEKLFF.

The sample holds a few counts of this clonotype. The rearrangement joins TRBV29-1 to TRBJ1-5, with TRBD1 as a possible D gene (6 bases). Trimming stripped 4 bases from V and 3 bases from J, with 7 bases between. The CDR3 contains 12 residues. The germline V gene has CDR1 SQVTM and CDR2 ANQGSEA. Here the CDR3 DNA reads TGCAGCGTTGGACAGGTCAATCAGCCCCAGCATTTT. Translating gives CSVGQVNQPQHF.

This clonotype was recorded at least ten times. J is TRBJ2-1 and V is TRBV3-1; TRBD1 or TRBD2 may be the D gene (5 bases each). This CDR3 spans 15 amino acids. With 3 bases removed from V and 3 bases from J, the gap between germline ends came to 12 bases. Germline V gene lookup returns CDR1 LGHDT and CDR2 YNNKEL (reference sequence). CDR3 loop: CASSQGRVLYNEQFF. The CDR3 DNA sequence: TGTGCCAGCAGCCAGGGACGGGTTCTCTACAATGAGCAGTTCTTC.

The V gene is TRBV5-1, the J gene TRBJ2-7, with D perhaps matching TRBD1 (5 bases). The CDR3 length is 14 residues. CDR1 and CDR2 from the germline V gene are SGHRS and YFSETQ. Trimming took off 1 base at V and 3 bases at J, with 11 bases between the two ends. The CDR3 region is CASSLFDSNYEQYF. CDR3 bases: TGCGCCAGCAGCTTGTTCGACAGTAACTACGAGCAGTACTTC.

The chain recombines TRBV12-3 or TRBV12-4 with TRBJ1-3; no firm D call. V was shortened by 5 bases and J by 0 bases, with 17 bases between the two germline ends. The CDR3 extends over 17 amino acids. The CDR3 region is CASSPQEGAISGNTIYF. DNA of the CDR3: TGTGCCAGCAGTCCGCAGGAGGGCGCGATCTCTGGAAACACCATATATTTT.

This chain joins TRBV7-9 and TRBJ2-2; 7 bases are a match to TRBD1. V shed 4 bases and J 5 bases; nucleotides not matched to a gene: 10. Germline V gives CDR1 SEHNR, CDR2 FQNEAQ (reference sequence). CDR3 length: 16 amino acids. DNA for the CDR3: TGTGCCAGCAGCTCCCCCGGGACAGATGATACCGGGGAGCTGTTTTTT. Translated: CASSSPGTDDTGELFF.

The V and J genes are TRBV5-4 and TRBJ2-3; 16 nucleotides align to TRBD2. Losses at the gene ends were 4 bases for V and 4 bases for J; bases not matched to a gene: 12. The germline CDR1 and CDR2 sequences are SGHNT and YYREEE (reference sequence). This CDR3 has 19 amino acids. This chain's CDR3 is CASSIGTSGRAGGSDTQYF. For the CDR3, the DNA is TGTGCCAGCAGCATCGGGACTAGCGGGAGGGCCGGAGGTTCAGATACGCAGTATTTT.

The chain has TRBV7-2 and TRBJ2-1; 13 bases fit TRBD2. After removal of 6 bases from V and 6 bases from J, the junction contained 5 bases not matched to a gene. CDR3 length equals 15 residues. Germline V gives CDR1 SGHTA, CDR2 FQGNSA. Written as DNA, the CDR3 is TGTGCCAGCAGAAGGACTAGCGGGAGTATCAATGAGCAGTTCTTC. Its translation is CASRRTSGSINEQFF.

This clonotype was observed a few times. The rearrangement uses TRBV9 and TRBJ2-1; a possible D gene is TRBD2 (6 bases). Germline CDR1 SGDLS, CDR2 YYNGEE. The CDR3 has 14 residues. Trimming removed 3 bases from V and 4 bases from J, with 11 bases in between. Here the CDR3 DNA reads TGTGCCAGCAGCGCTAGACTAGGTTACAATGAGCAGTTCTTC. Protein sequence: CASSARLGYNEQFF.

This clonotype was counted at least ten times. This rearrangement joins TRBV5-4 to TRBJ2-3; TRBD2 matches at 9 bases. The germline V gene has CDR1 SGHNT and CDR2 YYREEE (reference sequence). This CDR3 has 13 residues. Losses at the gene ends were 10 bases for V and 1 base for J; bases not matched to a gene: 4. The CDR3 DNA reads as TGTGCCTATTTAGCGGGAGGCACAGATACGCAGTATTTT. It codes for CAYLAGGTDTQYF.

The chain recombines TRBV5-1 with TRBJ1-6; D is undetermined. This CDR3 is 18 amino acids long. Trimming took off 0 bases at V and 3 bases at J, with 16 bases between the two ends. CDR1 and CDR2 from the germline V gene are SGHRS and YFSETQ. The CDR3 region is CASSLEGSGGNYNSPLHF. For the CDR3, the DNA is TGCGCCAGCAGCTTGGAGGGATCAGGCGGTAACTATAATTCACCCCTCCACTTT.

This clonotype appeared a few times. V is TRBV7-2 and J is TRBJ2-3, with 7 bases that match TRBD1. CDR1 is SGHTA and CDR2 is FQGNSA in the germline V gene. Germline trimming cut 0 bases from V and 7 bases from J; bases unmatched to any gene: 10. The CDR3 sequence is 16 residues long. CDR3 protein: CASSLAWERGRNTQYF. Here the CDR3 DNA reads TGTGCCAGCAGCTTAGCGTGGGAGAGGGGGCGAAATACGCAGTATTTT.

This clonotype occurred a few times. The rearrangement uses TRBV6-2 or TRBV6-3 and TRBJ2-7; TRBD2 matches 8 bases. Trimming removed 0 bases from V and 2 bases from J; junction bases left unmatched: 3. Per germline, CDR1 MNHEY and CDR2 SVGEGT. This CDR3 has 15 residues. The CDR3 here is CASSYSIGRAYEQYF. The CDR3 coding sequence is TGTGCCAGCAGTTACTCGATCGGGAGGGCCTACGAGCAGTACTTC.

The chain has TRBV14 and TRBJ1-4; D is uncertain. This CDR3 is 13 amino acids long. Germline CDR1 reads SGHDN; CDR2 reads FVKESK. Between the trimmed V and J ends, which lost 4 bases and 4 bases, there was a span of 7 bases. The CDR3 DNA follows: TGTGCCAGCAGCCGAAACCATAATGAAAAACTGTTTTTT. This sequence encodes CASSRNHNEKLFF.

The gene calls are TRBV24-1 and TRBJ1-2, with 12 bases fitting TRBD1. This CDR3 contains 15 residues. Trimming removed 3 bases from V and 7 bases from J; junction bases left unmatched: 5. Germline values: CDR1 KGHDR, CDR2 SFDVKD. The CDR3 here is CATSDHGTGGGGYTF. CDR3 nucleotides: TGTGCCACCAGTGATCACGGGACAGGGGGCGGTGGCTACACCTTC.

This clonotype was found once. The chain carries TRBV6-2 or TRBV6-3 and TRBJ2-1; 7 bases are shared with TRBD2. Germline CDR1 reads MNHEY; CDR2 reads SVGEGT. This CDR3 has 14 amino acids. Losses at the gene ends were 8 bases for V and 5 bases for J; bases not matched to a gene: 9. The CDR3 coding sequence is TGTGCCAGCGGGGCGGCTAGCGGACACAATGAGCAGTTCTTC. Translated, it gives CASGAASGHNEQFF.

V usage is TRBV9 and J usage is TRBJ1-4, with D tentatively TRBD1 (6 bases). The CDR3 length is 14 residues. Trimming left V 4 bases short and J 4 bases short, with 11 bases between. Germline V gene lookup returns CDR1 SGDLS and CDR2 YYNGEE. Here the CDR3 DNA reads TGTGCCAGCAGCAACGGACAGAGTAATGAAAAACTGTTTTTT. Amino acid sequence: CASSNGQSNEKLFF.

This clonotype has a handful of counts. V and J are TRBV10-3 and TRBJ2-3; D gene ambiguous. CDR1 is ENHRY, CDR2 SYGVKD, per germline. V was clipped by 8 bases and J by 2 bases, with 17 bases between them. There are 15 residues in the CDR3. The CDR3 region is CAIAGSLKPTDTQYF. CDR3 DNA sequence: TGTGCCATCGCAGGCAGCCTTAAACCCACAGATACGCAGTATTTT.